This TCR beta chain stems from a study of cytomegalovirus exposure and HLA in healthy donors. With 60 Vbeta and 13 Jbeta primers, the PCR was carried out. Assay: immunoSEQ multiplex PCR; the TCRdb copy retains only in-frame clones and omits some. In the table there are approximately 210,000 clones, roughly 80% of which are singletons. Study-wide results and limits: Per a later analysis, 15,000 to 20,000 TCR beta sequences showed association with HLA alleles at 0.05 false discovery rate.

In its sample, this clone was seen a few times. No antigen is known for it. The length of the CDR3 is 15 residues. Germline V gene data show CDR1 as MDHEN and CDR2 as SYDVKM. Deletions cut 2 bases from V and 1 base from J, with 11 bases between. Sequences were obtained from PBMCs. The TCR sequence derives from a woman aged 30 to 39 in good health and CMV-seropositive. J is TRBJ1-1 and V is TRBV28; D is unclear. CDR3 sequence (DNA): TGTGCCAGCAGTTTAACGGGAATTTCGAACACTGAAGCTTTCTTT. Amino acids: CASSLTGISNTEAFF.